Presented here are 9 T cell receptor beta chains from one specimen sequenced in a study of early T cells in non-severe SARS-CoV-2 infection. TCRdb ran MiXCR on the 5' RACE reads and lists one entry per CDR3 protein. The sample lists more than 20,000 distinct CDR3 sequences; about 4% were seen once. The specimen was whole blood. These receptor sequences come from an adult who was a healthcare worker with PCR-confirmed SARS-CoV-2 infection or an uninfected control (not recorded which).

A remark on this clonotype: One end of the junction does not line up with germline, which may come from a read error. V usage is TRBV29-1 and J usage is TRBJ1-1; weak D call: TRBD1 (5 bases). Germline assignment: CDR1 SQVTM and CDR2 ANQGSEA. This CDR3 comprises 12 residues. The CDR3 DNA sequence: TGCAGCGCTGAAGGCGGGGGTACTGAAGCTTTCTTT. Translating gives CSAEGGGTEAFF.

This clonotype was recorded many times. V usage is TRBV12-3 or TRBV12-4 and J usage is TRBJ1-5; 8 nucleotides match TRBD1. The V and J ends lost 6 bases and 6 bases, in that order; junction bases with no gene match: 7. This CDR3 spans 14 amino acids. In DNA form, the CDR3 reads TGTGCCAGCAGACCAGGGGGCTGGGGTCAGCCCCAGCATTTT. It specifies CASRPGGWGQPQHF.

Only a few counts were recorded for this clonotype. The CDR3 DNA reads TGTGCCAGCAGCCCAGGCCAGAATTCACCCCTCCACTTT. This codes for CASSPGQNSPLHF. The chain joins TRBV9 to TRBJ1-6, with no clear D. Germline CDR1 reads SGDLS; CDR2 reads YYNGEE. V was pared by 4 bases and J by 7 bases, with 9 bases between. The CDR3 covers 13 residues.

The genes are TRBV20-1 and TRBJ2-5; TRBD1 is a possible D gene (5 bases). The CDR3 loop spans 12 amino acids. Per germline, CDR1 DFQATT and CDR2 SNEGSKA (reference sequence). Trimming left V 6 bases short and J 3 bases short, with 11 bases between. The CDR3 DNA is TGCAGTGCGAGAACACAGGAAGAGACCCAGTACTTC. Translation: CSARTQEETQYF.

In this sample, this clonotype turned up many times. V gene TRBV3-1 combines with J gene TRBJ2-3; no firm D call. Deletions cut 3 bases from V and 1 base from J, with 11 bases between. The germline V gene has CDR1 LGHDT and CDR2 YNNKEL (reference sequence). The CDR3 length is 15 residues. This chain's CDR3 is CASSHDEKGTDTQYF. The CDR3 DNA sequence: TGTGCCAGCAGCCACGACGAGAAGGGCACAGATACGCAGTATTTT.

V is TRBV6-4 and J is TRBJ2-3; D remains unclear. The V end was cut by 4 bases, the J end by 5 bases, with 10 bases between. Germline-derived CDR1 and CDR2 are MRHNA and SNTAGT. This CDR3 region has 13 residues. The CDR3 is CASSVSSLDTQYF. In DNA, the CDR3 is TGTGCCAGCAGTGTCTCGTCGTTAGATACGCAGTATTTT.

This clonotype has a handful of counts. V is TRBV30 and J is TRBJ1-1; D is undetermined. V lost 3 bases and J 2 bases, leaving 7 bases between the germline ends. The CDR3 spans 12 residues. Germline V lookup: CDR1 GTSNPN, CDR2 SVGIG (reference sequence). The CDR3 nucleotides are TGTGCCTGGAGCGACCTAAACACTGAAGCTTTCTTT. It specifies CAWSDLNTEAFF.

This clonotype appeared many times. V and J are TRBV7-8 and TRBJ2-2; D is uncertain. V was cut by 3 bases and J by 1 base, with 9 bases left in between. The CDR3 sequence is 15 residues long. CDR1 is SGHVS and CDR2 is FQNEAQ in the germline V gene. CDR3 in DNA: TGTGCCAGCAGCTTTATCGGGTTGAACACCGGGGAGCTGTTTTTT. Its translation: CASSFIGLNTGELFF.

This chain connects TRBV5-6 to TRBJ2-2; the D is unclear. Germline CDR1 is SGHDT and CDR2 is YYEEEE. The CDR3 loop spans 15 amino acids. The V gene lost 1 base and the J gene lost 3 bases, with 10 bases spanning the gap. The CDR3 region has the DNA TGTGCCAGCAGCTTGCTAGAGCGAGACACCGGGGAGCTGTTTTTT. Translated, it gives CASSLLERDTGELFF.